One sample yielded the 9 T cell receptor beta chains listed below, sequenced in a study of T cell repertoires in cytomegalovirus infection. MiXCR was run by TCRdb on the reads, yielding one entry per CDR3 protein. In the table there are more than 300,000 distinct CDR3 sequences, nearly 35% of which are singletons. For these TCRs, the target antigens are not known. Sequenced here: cultured PBMCs, sampled from culture after CMV antigen stimulation. The receptors shown here come from a human donor in good health (CMV status not recorded). Some clones in this sample may be carry-over from other donors' samples.

This clonotype has just one count. This CDR3 is CASSLADVLNEKLFF. Written as DNA, the CDR3 is TGTGCCAGCAGCTTGGCCGACGTCCTTAATGAAAAACTGTTTTTT. The rearrangement links TRBV5-6 to TRBJ1-4; D is uncertain. CDR1 is SGHDT, CDR2 YYEEEE, per germline. This CDR3 spans 15 amino acids. The V gene lost 0 bases and the J gene lost 4 bases, with 10 bases spanning the gap.

This clonotype has just a few counts. The chain links TRBV11-2 to TRBJ2-7; D is unclear. Trimming stripped 0 bases from V and 6 bases from J, with 6 bases between. This CDR3 has 12 amino acids. Germline V CDR1 and CDR2: SGHAT, FQNNGV. CDR3 DNA sequence: TGTGCCAGCAGCTTAGATAACTCCGAGCAGTACGTC. Its translation: CASSLDNSEQYV.

In DNA, the CDR3 is TGTGCCAGCAGCACACGGTGGGGCGGCCAGGCCAACAATGAGCAGTTCTTC. It codes for CASSTRWGGQANNEQFF. The chain has TRBV7-2 and TRBJ2-1, with D tentatively TRBD1 (5 bases). CDR3 length: 17 residues. V lost 5 bases and J 5 bases, leaving 22 bases between the germline ends. Germline assignment: CDR1 SGHTA and CDR2 FQGNSA.

This clonotype was seen a few times. The chain combines TRBV11-2 with TRBJ1-5; D remains ambiguous. Germline assignment: CDR1 SGHAT and CDR2 FQNNGV. V was pared by 4 bases and J by 0 bases, with 10 bases between. There are 15 residues in the CDR3. The CDR3 DNA sequence: TGTGCCAGCAGCTCCGGCGTCCATAGCAATCAGCCCCAGCATTTT. Amino acid sequence: CASSSGVHSNQPQHF.

This clonotype has a handful of counts. The rearrangement links TRBV28 to TRBJ2-7, with 8 bases matching TRBD2. V lost 3 bases, J lost 4 bases, and 5 bases stayed unmatched. The CDR3 has 14 amino acids. Germline assignment: CDR1 MDHEN and CDR2 SYDVKM. CDR3 nucleotide sequence: TGTGCCAGCAGTTTGGAGATAGCGGGGTACGAGCAGTACTTC. This codes for CASSLEIAGYEQYF.

The chain is built from TRBV9 and TRBJ2-7; 9 bases line up with TRBD1. CDR1 is SGDLS and CDR2 is YYNGEE in the germline V gene. V dropped 4 bases and J dropped 6; count of bases not matched to a gene: 11. This CDR3 region has 15 residues. This chain's CDR3 is CASSKQGAEFSEQYF. The CDR3 DNA follows: TGTGCCAGCAGCAAACAGGGGGCGGAATTTAGCGAGCAGTACTTC. Variable domain in full (rest from reference TRBV9 and TRBJ2-7): DSGVTQTPKHLITATGQRVTLRCSPRSGDLSVYWYQQSLDQGLQFLIQYYNGEERAKGNILERFSAQQFPDLHSELNLSSLELGDSALYFCASSKQGAEFSEQYFGPGTRLTVT.

The chain recombines TRBV10-1 with TRBJ2-2; 9 nucleotides agree with TRBD2. The CDR3 is made up of 15 amino acids. The germline V gene has CDR1 WNHNN and CDR2 SYGVQD (reference sequence). V was pared by 11 bases and J by 2 bases, with 9 bases of the junction left unmatched. CDR3 DNA: TGCGCCTTTTTAGGACTAGCGCCCAACACCGGGGAGCTGTTTTTT. Translated: CAFLGLAPNTGELFF.

The chain couples TRBV11-2 to TRBJ2-5, with 7 bases matching TRBD1. J gave up 5 bases and V 5 bases, and 8 bases lay outside the gene matches. The V gene's germline CDR1 is SGHAT and CDR2 FQNNGV. This CDR3 comprises 14 residues. The CDR3 loop is CASSLGQAAETQYF. The CDR3 DNA sequence: TGTGCCAGCAGCCTCGGACAGGCTGCGGAGACCCAGTACTTC.

The chain is built from TRBV10-3 and TRBJ1-6; D gene ambiguous. CDR1 ENHRY and CDR2 SYGVKD come from the germline V gene. There are 14 residues in the CDR3. Trimming took off 10 bases at V and 10 bases at J, with 20 bases between the two ends. CDR3 region: CATEQDNSGSPLHF. The DNA for the CDR3 is TGTGCCACCGAGCAGGATAACAGTGGCTCACCCCTCCACTTT.